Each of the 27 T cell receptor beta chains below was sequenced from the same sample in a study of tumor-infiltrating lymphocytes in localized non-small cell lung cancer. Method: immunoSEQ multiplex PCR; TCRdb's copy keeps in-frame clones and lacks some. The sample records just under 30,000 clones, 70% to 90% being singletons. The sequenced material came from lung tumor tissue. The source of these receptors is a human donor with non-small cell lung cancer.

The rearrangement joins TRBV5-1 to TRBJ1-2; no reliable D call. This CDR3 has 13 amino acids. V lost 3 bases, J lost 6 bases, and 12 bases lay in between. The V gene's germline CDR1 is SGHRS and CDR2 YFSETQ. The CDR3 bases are TGCGCCAGCAGCTCCGACGAGGCCCATGGCTACACCTTC. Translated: CASSSDEAHGYTF.

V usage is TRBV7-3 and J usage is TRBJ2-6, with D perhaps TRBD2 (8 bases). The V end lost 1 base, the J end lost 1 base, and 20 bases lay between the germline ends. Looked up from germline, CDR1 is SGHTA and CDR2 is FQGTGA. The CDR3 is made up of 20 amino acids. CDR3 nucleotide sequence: TGTGCCAGCAGCTTAAAGTTTAGCGGGACAGTCTCTTCTGGGGCCAACGTCCTGACTTTC. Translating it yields CASSLKFSGTVSSGANVLTF.

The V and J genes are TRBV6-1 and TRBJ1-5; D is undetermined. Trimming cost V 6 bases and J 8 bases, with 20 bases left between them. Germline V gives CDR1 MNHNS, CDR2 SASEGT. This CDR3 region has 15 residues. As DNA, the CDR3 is TGTGCCAGCAGGGATGCCAACGGGGTCTCAGAGCCCCAGCATTTT. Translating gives CASRDANGVSEPQHF.

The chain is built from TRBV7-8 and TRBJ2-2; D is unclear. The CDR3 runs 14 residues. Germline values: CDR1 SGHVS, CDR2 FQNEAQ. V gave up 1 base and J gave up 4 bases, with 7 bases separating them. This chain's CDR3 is CASSLDGRTGELFF. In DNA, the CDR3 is TGTGCCAGCAGCTTAGATGGGCGCACCGGGGAGCTGTTTTTT.

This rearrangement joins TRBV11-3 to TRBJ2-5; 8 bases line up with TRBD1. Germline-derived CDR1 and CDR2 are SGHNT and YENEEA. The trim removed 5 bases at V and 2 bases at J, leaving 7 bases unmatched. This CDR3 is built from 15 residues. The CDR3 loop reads CASSLGQGKQETQYF. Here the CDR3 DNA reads TGTGCCAGCAGCCTCGGACAGGGCAAACAAGAGACCCAGTACTTC.

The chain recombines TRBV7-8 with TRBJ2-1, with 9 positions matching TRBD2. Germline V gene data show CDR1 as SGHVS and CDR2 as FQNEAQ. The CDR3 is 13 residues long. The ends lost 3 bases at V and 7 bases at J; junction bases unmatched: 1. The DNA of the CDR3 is TGTGCCAGCAGCTTCGGACTAGCGAATGAGCAGTTCTTC. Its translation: CASSFGLANEQFF.

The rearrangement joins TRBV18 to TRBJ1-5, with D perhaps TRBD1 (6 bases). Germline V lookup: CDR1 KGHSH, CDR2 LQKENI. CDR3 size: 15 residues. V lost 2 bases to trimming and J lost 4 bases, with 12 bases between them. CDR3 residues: CASSPNQGNNQPQHF. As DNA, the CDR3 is TGTGCCAGCTCACCAAATCAGGGGAATAATCAGCCCCAGCATTTT.

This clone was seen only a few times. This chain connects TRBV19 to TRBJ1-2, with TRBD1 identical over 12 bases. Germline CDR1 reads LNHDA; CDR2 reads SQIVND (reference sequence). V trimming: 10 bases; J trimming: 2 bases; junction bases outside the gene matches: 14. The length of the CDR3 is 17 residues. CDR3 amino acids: CATVPSSGTGGNYGYTF. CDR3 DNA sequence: TGTGCCACCGTCCCTTCTTCCGGGACAGGGGGCAACTATGGCTACACCTTC. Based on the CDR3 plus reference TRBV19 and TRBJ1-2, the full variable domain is DGGITQSPKYLFRKEGQNVTLSCEQNLNHDAMYWYRQDPGQGLRLIYYSQIVNDFQKGDIAEGYSVSREKKESFPLTVTSAQKNPTAFYLCATVPSSGTGGNYGYTFGSGTRLTVV.

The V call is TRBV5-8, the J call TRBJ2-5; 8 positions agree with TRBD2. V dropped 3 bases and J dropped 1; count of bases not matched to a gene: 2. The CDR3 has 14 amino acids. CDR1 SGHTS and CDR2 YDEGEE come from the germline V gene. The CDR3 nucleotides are TGTGCCAGCAGCTCCGGACTAGCCCAAGAGACCCAGTACTTC. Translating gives CASSSGLAQETQYF.

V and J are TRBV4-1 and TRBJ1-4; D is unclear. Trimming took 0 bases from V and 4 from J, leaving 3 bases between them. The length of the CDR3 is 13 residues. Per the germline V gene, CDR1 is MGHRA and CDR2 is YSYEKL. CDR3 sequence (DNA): TGCGCCAGCAGCCAAGAGTTTAATGAAAAACTGTTTTTT. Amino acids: CASSQEFNEKLFF.

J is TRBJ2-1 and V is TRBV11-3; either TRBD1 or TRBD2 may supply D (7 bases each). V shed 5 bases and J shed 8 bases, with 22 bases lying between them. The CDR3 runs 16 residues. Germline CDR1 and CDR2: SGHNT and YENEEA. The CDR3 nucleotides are TGTGCCAGCAGCCCAGGGGGGGGCTTTTGGCGTGATGAGCAGTTCTTC. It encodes CASSPGGGFWRDEQFF.

The CDR3 loop is CAWTTGTGMNTEAFF. The DNA of the CDR3 is TGTGCCTGGACCACCGGGACAGGTATGAACACTGAAGCTTTCTTT. The rearrangement links TRBV30 to TRBJ1-1, with TRBD1 identical over 8 bases. The CDR3 totals 15 residues. Germline CDR1 reads GTSNPN; CDR2 reads SVGIG (reference sequence). V shed 4 bases, J shed 0 bases, and the junction held 7 bases outside the gene matches.

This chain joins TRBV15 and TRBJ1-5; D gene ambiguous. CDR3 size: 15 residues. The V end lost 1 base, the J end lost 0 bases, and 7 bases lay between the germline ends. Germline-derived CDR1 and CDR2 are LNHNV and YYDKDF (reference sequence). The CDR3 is CATSRGTASNQPQHF. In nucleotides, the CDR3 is TGTGCCACCAGCAGAGGCACAGCTAGCAATCAGCCCCAGCATTTT. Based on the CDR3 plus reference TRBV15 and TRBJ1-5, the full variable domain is DAMVIQNPRYQVTQFGKPVTLSCSQTLNHNVMYWYQQKSSQAPKLLFHYYDKDFNNEADTPDNFQSRRPNTSFCFLDIRSPGLGDTAMYLCATSRGTASNQPQHFGDGTRLSIL.

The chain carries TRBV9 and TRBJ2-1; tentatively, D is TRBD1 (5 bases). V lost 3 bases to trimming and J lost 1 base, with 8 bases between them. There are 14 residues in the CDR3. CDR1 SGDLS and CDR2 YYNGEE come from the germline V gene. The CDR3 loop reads CASSADSSYNEQFF. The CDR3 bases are TGTGCCAGCAGCGCCGACAGTTCCTACAATGAGCAGTTCTTC.

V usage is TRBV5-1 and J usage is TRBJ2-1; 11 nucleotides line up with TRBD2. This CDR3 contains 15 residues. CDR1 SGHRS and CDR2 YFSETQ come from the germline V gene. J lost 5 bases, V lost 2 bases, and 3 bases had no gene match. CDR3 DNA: TGCGCCAGCAGCTTCACTAGCGGGGGTAACAATGAGCAGTTCTTC. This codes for CASSFTSGGNNEQFF.

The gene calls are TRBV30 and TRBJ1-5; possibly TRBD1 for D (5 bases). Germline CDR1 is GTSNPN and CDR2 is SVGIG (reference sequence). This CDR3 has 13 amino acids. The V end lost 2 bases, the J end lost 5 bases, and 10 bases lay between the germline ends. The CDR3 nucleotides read TGTGCCTGGAGTAGAGGGACCCATCAGCCCCAGCATTTT. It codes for CAWSRGTHQPQHF.

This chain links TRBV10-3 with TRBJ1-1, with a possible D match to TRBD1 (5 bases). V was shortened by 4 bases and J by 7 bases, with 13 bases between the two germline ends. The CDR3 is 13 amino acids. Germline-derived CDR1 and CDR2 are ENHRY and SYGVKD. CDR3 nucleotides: TGTGCCATCAGTGTGGGGGAGAAGGATGAAGCTTTCTTT. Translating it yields CAISVGEKDEAFF.

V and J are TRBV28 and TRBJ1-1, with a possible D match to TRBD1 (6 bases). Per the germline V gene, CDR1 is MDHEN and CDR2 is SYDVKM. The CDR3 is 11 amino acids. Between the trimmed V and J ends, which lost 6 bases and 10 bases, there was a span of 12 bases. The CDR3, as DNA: TGTGCCAGCAGATCCCCAGGGGCAGCTTTCTTT. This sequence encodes CASRSPGAAFF.

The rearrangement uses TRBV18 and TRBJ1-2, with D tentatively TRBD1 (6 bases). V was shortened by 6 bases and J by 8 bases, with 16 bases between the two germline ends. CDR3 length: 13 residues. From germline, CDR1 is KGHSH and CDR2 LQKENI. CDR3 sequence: CASSLRQDGGYTF. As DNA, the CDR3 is TGTGCCAGCTCCCTTCGACAGGATGGGGGCTACACCTTC.

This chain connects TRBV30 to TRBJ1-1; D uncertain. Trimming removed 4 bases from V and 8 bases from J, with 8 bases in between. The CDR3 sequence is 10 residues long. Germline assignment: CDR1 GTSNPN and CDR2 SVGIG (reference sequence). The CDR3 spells CAWIGLEAFF. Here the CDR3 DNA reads TGTGCCTGGATTGGCCTCGAAGCTTTCTTT. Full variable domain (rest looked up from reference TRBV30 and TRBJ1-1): SQTIHQWPATLVQPVGSPLSLECTVEGTSNPNLYWYRQAAGRGLQLLFYSVGIGQISSEVPQNLSASRPQDRQFILSSKKLLLSDSGFYLCAWIGLEAFFGQGTRLTVV.

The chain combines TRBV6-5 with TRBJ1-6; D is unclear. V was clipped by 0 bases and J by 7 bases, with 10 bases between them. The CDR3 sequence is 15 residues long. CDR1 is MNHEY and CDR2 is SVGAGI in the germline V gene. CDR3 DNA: TGTGCCAGCAGTTACTCGAGTGGAGTGAATTCACCCCTCCACTTT. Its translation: CASSYSSGVNSPLHF.

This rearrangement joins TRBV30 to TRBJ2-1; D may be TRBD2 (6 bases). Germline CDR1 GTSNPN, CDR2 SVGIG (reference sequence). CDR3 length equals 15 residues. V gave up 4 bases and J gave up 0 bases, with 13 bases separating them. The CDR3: CAWTPLASSYNEQFF. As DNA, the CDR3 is TGTGCCTGGACCCCCCTAGCGAGCTCCTACAATGAGCAGTTCTTC.

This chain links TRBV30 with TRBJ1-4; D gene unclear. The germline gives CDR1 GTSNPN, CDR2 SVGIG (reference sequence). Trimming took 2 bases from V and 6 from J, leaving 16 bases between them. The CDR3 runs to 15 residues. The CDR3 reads CAWSTRFLADEKLFF. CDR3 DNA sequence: TGTGCCTGGAGTACGAGGTTCCTAGCGGATGAAAAACTGTTTTTT. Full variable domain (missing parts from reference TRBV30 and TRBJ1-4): SQTIHQWPATLVQPVGSPLSLECTVEGTSNPNLYWYRQAAGRGLQLLFYSVGIGQISSEVPQNLSASRPQDRQFILSSKKLLLSDSGFYLCAWSTRFLADEKLFFGSGTQLSVL.

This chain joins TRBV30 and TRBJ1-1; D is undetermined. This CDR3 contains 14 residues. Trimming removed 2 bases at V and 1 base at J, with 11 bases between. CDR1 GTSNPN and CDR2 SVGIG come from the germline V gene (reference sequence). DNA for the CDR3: TGTGCCTGGAGTCCCATAAACGGGAACACTGAAGCTTTCTTT. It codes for CAWSPINGNTEAFF.

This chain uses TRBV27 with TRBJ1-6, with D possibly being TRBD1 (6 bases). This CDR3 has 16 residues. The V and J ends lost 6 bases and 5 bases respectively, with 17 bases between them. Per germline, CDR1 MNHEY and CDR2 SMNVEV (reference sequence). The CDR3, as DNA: TGTGCCAGCAGCTTACGTCAGGGGTGGAATAATTCACCCCTCCACTTT. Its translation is CASSLRQGWNNSPLHF.

CDR3 nucleotide sequence: TGTGCCAGCAGCGCCGTCCTCTCTGGGGCCAACGTCCTGACTTTC. It is translated as CASSAVLSGANVLTF. V gene TRBV5-5 combines with J gene TRBJ2-6, with D uncertain. CDR3 length equals 15 residues. The ends were cut back, 4 bases at V and 0 bases at J, with 8 bases in the middle. Germline-derived CDR1 and CDR2 are SGHKS and YYEKEE (reference sequence).

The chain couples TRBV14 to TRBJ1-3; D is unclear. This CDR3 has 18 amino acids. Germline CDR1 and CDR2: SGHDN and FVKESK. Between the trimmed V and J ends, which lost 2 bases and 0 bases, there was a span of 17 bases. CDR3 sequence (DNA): TGTGCCAGCAGCCAAAGGAGGAAACTCGGCCTCTCTGGAAACACCATATATTTT. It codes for CASSQRRKLGLSGNTIYF.